A single sample is the source of the 7 T cell receptor beta chains below, sequenced in a study of blood T cell repertoires in COVID-19. Only in-frame clones appear in the TCRdb table, and some are missing; sequencing was by immunoSEQ multiplex PCR. This table has about 170,000 clones, approximately 85% appearing once. The source material was peripheral blood. Receptors were obtained from a woman older than 75 with COVID-19, enrolled during active disease.

The V and J genes are TRBV2 and TRBJ1-2; tentative D call: TRBD1 (6 bases). Looked up from germline, CDR1 is SNHLY and CDR2 is FYNNEI. The germline V and J ends were trimmed by 6 bases and 4 bases, with 21 bases remaining between them. The CDR3 runs to 16 residues. This chain's CDR3 is CASRVDTGGVLYGYTF. CDR3 bases: TGTGCCAGCAGAGTGGATACGGGGGGCGTACTCTATGGCTACACCTTC.

This chain connects TRBV20-1 to TRBJ2-7; D not certain. The germline V gene has CDR1 DFQATT and CDR2 SNEGSKA (reference sequence). The V gene lost 3 bases and the J gene lost 0 bases, with 12 bases spanning the gap. There are 14 residues in the CDR3. CDR3 region: CSASVQAYSYEQYF. The CDR3 bases are TGCAGTGCTAGTGTGCAGGCCTACTCCTACGAGCAGTACTTC.

V usage is TRBV4-2 and J usage is TRBJ2-1, with 14 bases that match TRBD2. Trimming removed 0 bases from V and 8 bases from J; junction bases left unmatched: 9. Germline CDR1 and CDR2: LGHNA and YNFKEQ. The CDR3 runs 18 residues. The CDR3 bases are TGTGCCAGCAGCCAAGAAATATTTGGACTAGCGGGAGGAGATGAGCAGTTCTTC. Protein: CASSQEIFGLAGGDEQFF.

This clone has a single count. The chain recombines TRBV3-1 (or the pseudogene TRBV3-2) with TRBJ2-7; a weak D match, TRBD2 (5 bases). Looked up from germline, CDR1 is LGHDT and CDR2 is YNNKEL (reference sequence). V was shortened by 5 bases and J by 4 bases, with 12 bases between the two germline ends. The CDR3 loop spans 13 amino acids. CDR3 nucleotide sequence: TGTGCCAGCAGCTTGTCTAGCTTATACGAGCAGTACTTC. Its translation is CASSLSSLYEQYF.

This clone is a singleton in its sample. The gene calls are TRBV28 and TRBJ2-5, with 11 bases identical to TRBD2. CDR1 is MDHEN, CDR2 SYDVKM, per germline. This CDR3 spans 15 amino acids. V lost 5 bases and J lost 5; bases outside the gene matches: 7. CDR3 residues: CASSPLAGGGETQYF. The CDR3 region has the DNA TGTGCCAGCAGTCCGCTAGCGGGAGGAGGGGAGACCCAGTACTTC.

This clone was seen only a few times. The chain has TRBV27 and TRBJ2-2; tentatively, D is TRBD1 (5 bases). The CDR3 has 17 amino acids. Trimming shortened V by 5 bases and J by 6 bases, and 22 bases separated the two germline ends. Germline-derived CDR1 and CDR2 are MNHEY and SMNVEV (reference sequence). CDR3 region: CASSPTMVAWGPGELFF. CDR3 sequence (DNA): TGTGCCAGCAGTCCGACCATGGTAGCCTGGGGCCCCGGGGAGCTGTTTTTT.

As regards this clone: At the DNA level, this CDR3 is encoded by other sequences in the same sample as well. This sequence joins TRBV30 and TRBJ2-7; 9 positions agree with TRBD2. CDR3 length equals 13 residues. Germline CDR1 and CDR2: GTSNPN and SVGIG (reference sequence). V lost 4 bases and J lost 7; bases outside the gene matches: 8. The CDR3 DNA sequence: TGTGCCTGGACTACGGGGCTAGCGGGAGAGCAGTACTTC. Its translation: CAWTTGLAGEQYF.